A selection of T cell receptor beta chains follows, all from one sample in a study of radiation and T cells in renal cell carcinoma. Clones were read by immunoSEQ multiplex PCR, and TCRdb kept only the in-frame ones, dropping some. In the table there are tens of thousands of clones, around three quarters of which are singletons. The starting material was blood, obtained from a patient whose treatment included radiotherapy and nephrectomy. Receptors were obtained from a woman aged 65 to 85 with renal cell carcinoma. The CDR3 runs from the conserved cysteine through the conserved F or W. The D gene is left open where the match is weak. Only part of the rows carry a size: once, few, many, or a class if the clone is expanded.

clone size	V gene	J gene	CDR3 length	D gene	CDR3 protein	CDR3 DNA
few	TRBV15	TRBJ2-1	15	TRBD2	CATSRGASGGNEQFF	TGTGCCACCAGCAGAGGGGCTAGCGGAGGGAATGAGCAGTTCTTC
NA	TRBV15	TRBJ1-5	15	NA	CATSSPIQGNQPQHF	TGTGCCACCAGCAGCCCGATCCAGGGGAACCAGCCCCAGCATTTT
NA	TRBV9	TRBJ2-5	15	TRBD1	CASSTLTGDPETQYF	TGTGCCAGCAGCACTTTGACAGGGGACCCAGAGACCCAGTACTTC
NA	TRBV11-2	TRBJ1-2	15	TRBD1	CASSSQQGVSYGYTF	TGTGCCAGCAGCTCTCAACAGGGGGTTAGCTATGGCTACACCTTC
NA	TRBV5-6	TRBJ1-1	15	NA	CASSSVGQPNTEAFF	TGTGCCAGCAGCTCGGTCGGGCAGCCGAACACTGAAGCTTTCTTT
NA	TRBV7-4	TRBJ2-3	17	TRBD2	CASSSGLAGGTMDTQYF	TGTGCCAGCAGCTCGGGACTAGCGGGAGGGACAATGGATACGCAGTATTTT
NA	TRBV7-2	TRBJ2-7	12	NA	CASSTNIYEQYF	TGTGCCAGCAGCACAAATATCTACGAGCAGTACTTC
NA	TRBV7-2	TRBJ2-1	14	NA	CASRPPWSYNEQFF	TGTGCCAGCAGGCCGCCGTGGTCGTACAATGAGCAGTTCTTC
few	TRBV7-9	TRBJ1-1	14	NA	CASSLGQENTEAFF	TGTGCCAGCAGCTTAGGACAGGAGAACACTGAAGCTTTCTTT
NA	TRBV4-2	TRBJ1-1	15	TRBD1	CASSLSGQRNTEAFF	TGTGCCAGCAGCCTCTCGGGACAGCGGAACACTGAAGCTTTCTTT
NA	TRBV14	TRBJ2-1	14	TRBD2	CASSRAGGHNEQFF	TGTGCCAGCAGCCGGGCGGGAGGCCACAATGAGCAGTTCTTC
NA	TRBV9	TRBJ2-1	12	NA	CASSAGQHEQFF	TGTGCCAGCAGCGCCGGACAGCATGAGCAGTTCTTC
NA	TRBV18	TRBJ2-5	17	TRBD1	CASSPRVQGRTPETQYF	TGTGCCAGCTCACCAAGGGTACAGGGGAGAACCCCAGAGACCCAGTACTTC
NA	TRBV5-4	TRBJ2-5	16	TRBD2	CASSLGLAGALETQYF	TGTGCCAGCAGCTTGGGACTAGCGGGAGCTCTAGAGACCCAGTACTTC
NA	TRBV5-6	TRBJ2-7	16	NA	CASSFPGLFSSYEQYF	TGTGCCAGCAGCTTTCCAGGGCTGTTCTCCTCCTACGAGCAGTACTTC
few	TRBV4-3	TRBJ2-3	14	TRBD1	CASSRDRVTDTQYF	TGCGCCAGCAGCCGGGACAGGGTCACAGATACGCAGTATTTT
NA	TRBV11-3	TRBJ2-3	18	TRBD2	CASSLETWGSGGADTQYF	TGTGCCAGCAGCTTAGAAACTTGGGGTAGCGGGGGGGCCGATACGCAGTATTTT
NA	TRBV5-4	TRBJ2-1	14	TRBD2	CASSLQSGRNEQFF	TGTGCCAGCAGCTTGCAGAGCGGGAGGAATGAGCAGTTCTTC
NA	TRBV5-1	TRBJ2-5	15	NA	CASKEGQLLVETQYF	TGCGCCAGCAAGGAGGGACAGCTCCTCGTGGAGACCCAGTACTTC
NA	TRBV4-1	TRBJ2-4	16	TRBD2	CASSPLTSQAKNIQYF	TGCGCCAGCAGCCCCCTGACTAGCCAAGCCAAAAACATTCAGTACTTC
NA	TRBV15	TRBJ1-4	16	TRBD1	CATSRDQGRGLEKLFF	TGTGCCACCAGCAGAGATCAGGGCAGGGGGCTTGAAAAACTGTTTTTT
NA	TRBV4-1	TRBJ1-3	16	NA	CASSHPTGLSGNTIYF	TGCGCCAGCAGCCACCCGACAGGCCTCTCTGGAAACACCATATATTTT
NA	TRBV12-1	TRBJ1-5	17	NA	CASRSGQGAFDPTVEHF	TGTGCCAGCAGATCGGGACAGGGGGCTTTTGACCCCACCGTTGAGCATTTT
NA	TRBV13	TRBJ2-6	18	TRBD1	CASSPAGTGWPGANVLTF	TGTGCCAGCAGCCCCGCCGGGACAGGGTGGCCTGGGGCCAACGTCCTGACTTTC
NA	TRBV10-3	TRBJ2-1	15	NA	CAISEAKSVNNEQFF	TGTGCCATCAGTGAGGCGAAAAGCGTAAACAATGAGCAGTTCTTC
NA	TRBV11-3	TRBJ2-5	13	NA	CASSLVSSETQYF	TGTGCCAGCAGCTTAGTTAGCTCTGAGACCCAGTACTTC
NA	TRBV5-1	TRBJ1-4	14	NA	CASSLAGGGPLLFF	TGCGCCAGCAGCTTGGCAGGAGGAGGGCCCCTGCTGTTTTTT
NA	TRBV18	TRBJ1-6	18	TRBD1	CASSPARQGGYYNSPLHF	TGTGCCAGCTCACCAGCACGACAGGGGGGATACTATAATTCACCCCTCCACTTT
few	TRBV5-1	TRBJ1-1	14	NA	CASSLAGTNTEAFF	TGCGCCAGCAGCTTAGCAGGGACGAACACTGAAGCTTTCTTT
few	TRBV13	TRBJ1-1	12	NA	CASTLLNTEAFF	TGTGCCAGCACGCTTCTGAACACTGAAGCTTTCTTT
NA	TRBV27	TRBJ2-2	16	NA	CASSPWRGDSTGELFF	TGTGCCAGCAGCCCCTGGAGGGGCGACAGCACCGGGGAGCTGTTTTTT
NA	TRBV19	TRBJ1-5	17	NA	CASGPIGESNSNQPQHF	TGTGCCAGTGGACCGATCGGGGAATCCAATAGCAATCAGCCCCAGCATTTT
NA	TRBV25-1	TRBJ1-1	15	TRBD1	CASSELAGGRSEAFF	TGTGCCAGCAGTGAACTAGCAGGGGGAAGGTCTGAAGCTTTCTTT
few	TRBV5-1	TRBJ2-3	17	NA	CASSPSVGYLTTDTQYF	TGCGCCAGCAGCCCCTCCGTCGGCTACCTAACCACAGATACGCAGTATTTT
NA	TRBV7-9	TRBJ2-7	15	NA	CASQGYGGSSYEQYF	TGTGCCAGCCAGGGATACGGGGGCAGCTCCTACGAGCAGTACTTC
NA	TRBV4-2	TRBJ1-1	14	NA	CASLLGGSDTEAFF	TGTGCCAGCCTACTGGGGGGTTCGGACACTGAAGCTTTCTTT
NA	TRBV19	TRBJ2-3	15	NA	CASSDLAQGTDTQYF	TGTGCCAGTAGCGATCTGGCACAGGGAACAGATACGCAGTATTTT
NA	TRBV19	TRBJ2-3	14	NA	CASTLGGPTDTQYF	TGTGCCAGCACTCTCGGGGGGCCCACAGATACGCAGTATTTT
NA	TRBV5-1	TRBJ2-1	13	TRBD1	CASSLTGANEQFF	TGCGCCAGCAGCTTGACAGGGGCCAATGAGCAGTTCTTC
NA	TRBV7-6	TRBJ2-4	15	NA	CASSLVGGGKNIQYF	TGTGCCAGCAGCCTCGTGGGGGGAGGCAAAAACATTCAGTACTTC
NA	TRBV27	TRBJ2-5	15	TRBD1	CASTNRGQGRETQYF	TGTGCCAGCACCAATAGAGGACAGGGTCGGGAGACCCAGTACTTC
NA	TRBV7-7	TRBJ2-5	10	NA	CASPMETQYF	TGTGCCAGCCCAATGGAGACCCAGTACTTC
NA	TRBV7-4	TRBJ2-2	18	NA	CASSPPFGVPSNTGELFF	TGTGCCAGCAGCCCTCCCTTCGGGGTTCCTTCGAACACCGGGGAGCTGTTTTTT
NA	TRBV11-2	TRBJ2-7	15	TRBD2	CASGPSGGESYEQYF	TGTGCCTCAGGCCCCTCCGGGGGGGAATCCTACGAGCAGTACTTC
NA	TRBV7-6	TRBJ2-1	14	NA	CASSLAPAQREQFF	TGTGCCAGCAGCTTAGCGCCCGCACAGCGCGAGCAGTTCTTC
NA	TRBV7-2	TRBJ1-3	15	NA	CASSLVWTSGNTIYF	TGTGCCAGCAGCTTAGTATGGACCTCTGGAAACACCATATATTTT
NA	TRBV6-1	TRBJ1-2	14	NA	CASSDGLQGYGYTF	TGTGCCAGCAGTGATGGGCTGCAGGGCTATGGCTACACCTTC
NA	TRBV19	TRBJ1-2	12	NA	CASSIQDSGYTF	TGTGCCAGTAGTATCCAGGACAGCGGCTACACCTTC
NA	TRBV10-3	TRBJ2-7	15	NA	CASRVGALISYEQYF	TGTGCCTCGAGGGTAGGTGCACTAATCTCCTACGAGCAGTACTTC
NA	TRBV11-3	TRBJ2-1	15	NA	CASSAGTSSYNEQFF	TGTGCCAGCAGCGCCGGGACAAGCTCCTACAATGAGCAGTTCTTC
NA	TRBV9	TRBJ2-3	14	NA	CASSVTAPTDTQYF	TGTGCCAGCAGCGTGACGGCTCCCACAGATACGCAGTATTTT
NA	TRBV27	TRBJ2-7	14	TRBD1	CASSLRGQGYEQYF	TGTGCCAGCAGTTTAAGGGGACAGGGCTACGAGCAGTACTTC
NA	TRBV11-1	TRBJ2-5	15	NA	CASSSPSGGRETQYF	TGTGCCAGCAGCTCCCCCTCCGGGGGACGGGAGACCCAGTACTTC
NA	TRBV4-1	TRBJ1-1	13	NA	CASSQDEDTEAFF	TGCGCCAGCAGCCAAGATGAGGACACTGAAGCTTTCTTT
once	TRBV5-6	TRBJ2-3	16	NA	CASSLAPGVSTDTQYF	TGTGCCAGCAGCTTGGCGCCAGGGGTTAGCACAGATACGCAGTATTTT
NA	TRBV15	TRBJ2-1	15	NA	CATSRVGASQNEQFF	TGTGCCACCAGCAGAGTCGGAGCCTCCCAGAATGAGCAGTTCTTC
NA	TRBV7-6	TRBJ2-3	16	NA	CASSLGGAISTDTQYF	TGTGCCAGCAGCTTAGGGGGGGCTATTAGCACAGATACGCAGTATTTT
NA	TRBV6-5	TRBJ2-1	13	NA	CASSYNGWDEQFF	TGTGCCAGCAGTTACAATGGGTGGGATGAGCAGTTCTTC
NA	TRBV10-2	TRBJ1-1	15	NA	CASSERQAMNTEAFF	TGCGCCAGCAGTGAGAGACAGGCCATGAACACTGAAGCTTTCTTT